Listed here are 3 T cell receptor beta chains from one sample, sequenced in a study of naive and memory T cell subsets. An equimolar mix of two oligonucleotides served as the beta constant-region primer for TRBC1 and TRBC2. In TCRdb, the UMI-ligation and nested PCR reads were re-called with MiXCR into one record per CDR3 protein. The repertoire includes around 160,000 distinct CDR3 sequences, more than 15% of them detected once, and roughly 0.14% sits in the top ten. Sequenced sample: naive CD4+ T cells from blood. The receptors stem from a human donor in good health.

The chain recombines TRBV6-2 or TRBV6-3 with TRBJ2-4, with no clear D. This CDR3 spans 13 amino acids. Germline CDR1 MNHEY, CDR2 SVGEGT. V gave up 10 bases and J gave up 3 bases, with 13 bases separating them. This CDR3 is CATGLWGKNIQYF. The CDR3 nucleotides are TGTGCCACTGGCCTTTGGGGCAAAAACATTCAGTACTTC.

This clonotype was recorded a few times. One base away lies a much larger clone, so this may be a sequencing read error. J is TRBJ1-5 and V is TRBV29-1; D call uncertain. CDR3 length: 12 amino acids. Trimming stripped 4 bases from V and 0 bases from J, with 4 bases between. Germline V lookup: CDR1 SQVTM, CDR2 ANQGSEA. CDR3 bases: TGCAGCGTTGCAGATAGCAATCAGCCCCAGCATTTT. This translates into CSVADSNQPQHF.

The CDR3 sequence is CASSQGRVGSSNTEAFF. The CDR3 region has the DNA TGCGCCAGCAGCCAAGGCAGGGTCGGGTCCTCGAACACTGAAGCTTTCTTT. This rearrangement joins TRBV4-1 to TRBJ1-1; perhaps TRBD1 as D (5 bases). Germline V CDR1 and CDR2: MGHRA, YSYEKL. Trimming shortened V by 1 base and J by 1 base, and 16 bases separated the two germline ends. CDR3 size: 17 residues.